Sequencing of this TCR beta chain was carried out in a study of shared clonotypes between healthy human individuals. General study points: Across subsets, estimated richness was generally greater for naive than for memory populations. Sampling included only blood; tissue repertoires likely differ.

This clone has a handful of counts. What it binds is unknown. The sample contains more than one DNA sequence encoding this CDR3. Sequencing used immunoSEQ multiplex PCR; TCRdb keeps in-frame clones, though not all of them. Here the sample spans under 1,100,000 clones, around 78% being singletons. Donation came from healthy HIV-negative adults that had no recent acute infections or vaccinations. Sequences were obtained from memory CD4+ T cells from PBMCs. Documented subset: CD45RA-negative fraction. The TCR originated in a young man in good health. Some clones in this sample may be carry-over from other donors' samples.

CDR3 DNA sequence: TGTGCCAGCAGTTTGGGACAGGGAGATGGCTACACCTTC. It translates to CASSLGQGDGYTF. This rearrangement joins TRBV6-6 to TRBJ1-2; 9 bases align to TRBD1. This CDR3 comprises 13 residues. With 4 bases clipped from V and 6 bases from J, the junction kept 3 bases outside the gene matches. CDR1 MNHNY and CDR2 SVGAGI come from the germline V gene (reference sequence).